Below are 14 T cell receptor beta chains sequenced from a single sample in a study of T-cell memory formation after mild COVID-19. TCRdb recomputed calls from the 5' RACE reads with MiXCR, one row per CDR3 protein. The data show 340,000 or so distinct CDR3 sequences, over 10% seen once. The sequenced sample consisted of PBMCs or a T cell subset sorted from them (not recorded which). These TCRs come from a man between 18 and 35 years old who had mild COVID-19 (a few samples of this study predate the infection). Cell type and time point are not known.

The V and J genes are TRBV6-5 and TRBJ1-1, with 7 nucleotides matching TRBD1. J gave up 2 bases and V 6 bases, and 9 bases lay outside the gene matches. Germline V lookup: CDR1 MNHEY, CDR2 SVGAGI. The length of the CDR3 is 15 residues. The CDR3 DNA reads TGTGCCAGCAGACTAACCTACAGGGGCAACACTGAAGCTTTCTTT. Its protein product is CASRLTYRGNTEAFF.

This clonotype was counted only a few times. Here the CDR3 DNA reads TGTGCCAGCACCGCCGACGATCAGCCCCAGCATTTT. The encoded protein is CASTADDQPQHF. The chain couples TRBV12-3 or TRBV12-4 to TRBJ1-5; D gene uncertain. The CDR3 consists of 12 residues. V lost 7 bases to trimming and J lost 5 bases, with 9 bases between them.

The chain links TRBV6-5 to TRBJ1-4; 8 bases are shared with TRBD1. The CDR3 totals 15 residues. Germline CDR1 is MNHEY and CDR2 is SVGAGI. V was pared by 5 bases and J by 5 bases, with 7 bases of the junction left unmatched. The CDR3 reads CASSRGQGLNEKLFF. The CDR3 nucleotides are TGTGCCAGCAGTAGAGGACAGGGCTTGAATGAAAAACTGTTTTTT.

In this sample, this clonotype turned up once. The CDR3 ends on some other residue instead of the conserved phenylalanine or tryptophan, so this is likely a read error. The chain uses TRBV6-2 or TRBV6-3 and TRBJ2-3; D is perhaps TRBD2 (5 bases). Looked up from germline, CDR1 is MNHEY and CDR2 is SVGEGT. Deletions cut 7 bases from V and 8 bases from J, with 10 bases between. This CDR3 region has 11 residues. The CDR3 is CASIPRGTQYI. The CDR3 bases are TGTGCCAGCATCCCCCGGGGTACGCAGTATATT.

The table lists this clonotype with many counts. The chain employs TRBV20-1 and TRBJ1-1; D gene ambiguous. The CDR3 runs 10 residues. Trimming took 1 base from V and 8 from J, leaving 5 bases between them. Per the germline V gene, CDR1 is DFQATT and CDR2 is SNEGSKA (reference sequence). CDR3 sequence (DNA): TGCAGTGCTAGAGTCCTAGAAGCTTTCTTT. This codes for CSARVLEAFF.

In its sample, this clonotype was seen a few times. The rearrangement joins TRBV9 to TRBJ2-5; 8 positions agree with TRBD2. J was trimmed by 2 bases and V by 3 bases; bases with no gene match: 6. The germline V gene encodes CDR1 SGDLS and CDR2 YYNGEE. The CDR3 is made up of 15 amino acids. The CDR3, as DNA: TGTGCCAGCAGCGCTGTAGCGGGAACACAAGAGACCCAGTACTTC. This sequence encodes CASSAVAGTQETQYF.

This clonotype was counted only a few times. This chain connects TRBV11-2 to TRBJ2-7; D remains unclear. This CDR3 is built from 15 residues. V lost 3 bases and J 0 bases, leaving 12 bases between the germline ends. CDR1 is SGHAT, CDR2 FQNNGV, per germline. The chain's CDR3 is CASSFERYSSYEQYF. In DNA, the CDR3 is TGTGCCAGCAGCTTTGAACGGTACAGCTCCTACGAGCAGTACTTC. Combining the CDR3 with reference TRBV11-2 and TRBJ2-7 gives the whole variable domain EAGVAQSPRYKIIEKRQSVAFWCNPISGHATLYWYQQILGQGPKLLIQFQNNGVVDDSQLPKDRFSAERLKGVDSTLKIQPAKLEDSAVYLCASSFERYSSYEQYFGPGTRLTVT.

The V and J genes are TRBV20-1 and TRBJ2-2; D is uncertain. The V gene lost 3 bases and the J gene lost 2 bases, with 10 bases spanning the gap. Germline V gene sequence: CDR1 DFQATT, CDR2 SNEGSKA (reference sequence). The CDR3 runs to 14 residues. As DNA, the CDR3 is TGCAGTGCTAGCTTGCGAGGAAACACCGGGGAGCTGTTTTTT. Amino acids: CSASLRGNTGELFF.

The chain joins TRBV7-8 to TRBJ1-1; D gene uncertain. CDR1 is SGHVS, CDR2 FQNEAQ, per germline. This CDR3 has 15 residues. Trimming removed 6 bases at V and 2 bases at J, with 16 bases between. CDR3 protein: CASSLTWAYNTEAFF. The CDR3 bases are TGTGCCAGCAGTCTCACTTGGGCTTATAACACTGAAGCTTTCTTT.

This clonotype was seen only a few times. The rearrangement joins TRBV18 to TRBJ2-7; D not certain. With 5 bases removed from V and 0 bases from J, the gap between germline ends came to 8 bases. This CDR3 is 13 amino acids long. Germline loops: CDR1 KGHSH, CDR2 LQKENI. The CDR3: CASSLPSSYEQYF. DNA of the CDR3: TGTGCCAGCTCATTACCTAGCTCCTACGAGCAGTACTTC.

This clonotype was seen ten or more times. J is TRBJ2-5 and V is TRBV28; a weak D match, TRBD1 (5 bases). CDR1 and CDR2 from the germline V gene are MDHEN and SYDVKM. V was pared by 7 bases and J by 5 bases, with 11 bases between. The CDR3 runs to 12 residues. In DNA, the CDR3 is TGTGCCAGCACCAGGGCTGGCGAGACCCAGTACTTC. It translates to CASTRAGETQYF. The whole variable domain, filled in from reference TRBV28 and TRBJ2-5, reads DVKVTQSSRYLVKRTGEKVFLECVQDMDHENMFWYRQDPGLGLRLIYFSYDVKMKEKGDIPEGYSVSREKKERFSLILESASTNQTSMYLCASTRAGETQYFGPGTRLLVL.

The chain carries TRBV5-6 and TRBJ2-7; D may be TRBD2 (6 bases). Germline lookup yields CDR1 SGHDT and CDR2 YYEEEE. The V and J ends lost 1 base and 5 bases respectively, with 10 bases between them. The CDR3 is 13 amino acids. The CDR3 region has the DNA TGTGCCAGCAGCTTGTTATGGGGGGACGAGCAGTACGTC. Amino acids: CASSLLWGDEQYV.

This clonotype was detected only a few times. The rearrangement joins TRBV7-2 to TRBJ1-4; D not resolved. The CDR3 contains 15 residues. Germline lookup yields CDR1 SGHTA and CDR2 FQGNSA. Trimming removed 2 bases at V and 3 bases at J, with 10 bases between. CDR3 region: CASSLSYGANEKLFF. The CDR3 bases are TGTGCCAGCAGCTTATCATACGGGGCTAATGAAAAACTGTTTTTT.

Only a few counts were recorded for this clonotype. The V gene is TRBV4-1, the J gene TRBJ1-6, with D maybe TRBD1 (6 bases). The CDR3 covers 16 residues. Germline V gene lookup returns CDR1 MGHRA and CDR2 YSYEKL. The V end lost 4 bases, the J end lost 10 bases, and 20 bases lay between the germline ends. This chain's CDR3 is CASSPGDMSGYSPLHF. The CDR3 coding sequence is TGCGCCAGCAGCCCAGGGGACATGAGTGGTTACTCACCCCTCCACTTT.